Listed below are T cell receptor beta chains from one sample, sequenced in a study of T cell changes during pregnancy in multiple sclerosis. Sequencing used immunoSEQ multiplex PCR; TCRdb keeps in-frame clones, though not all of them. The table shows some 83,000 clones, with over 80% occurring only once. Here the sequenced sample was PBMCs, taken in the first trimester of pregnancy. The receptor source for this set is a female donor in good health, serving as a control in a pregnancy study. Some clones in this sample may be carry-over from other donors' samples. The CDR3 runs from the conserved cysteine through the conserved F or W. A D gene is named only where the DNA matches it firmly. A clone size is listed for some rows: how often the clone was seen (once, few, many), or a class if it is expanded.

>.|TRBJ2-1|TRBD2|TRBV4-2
TGTGCCAGCAGCCAAGATCAGAAAGCTAGCGGCCTCGGGGGTGAGCAGTTCTTC
CASSQDQKASGLGGEQFF
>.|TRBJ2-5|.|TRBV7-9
TGTGCCAGCAGGGCGGGGGCTGTTCAAGAGACCCAGTACTTC
CASRAGAVQETQYF
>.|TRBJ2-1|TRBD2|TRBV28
TGTGCCAGCAGTTTGACTAGCGGGAGGGCCGTGCAGTTCTTC
CASSLTSGRAVQFF
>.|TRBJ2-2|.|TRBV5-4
TGTGCCAGCAGCTTGGAGTACCCGGACACCGGGGAGCTGTTTTTT
CASSLEYPDTGELFF
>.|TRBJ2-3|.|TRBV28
TGTGCCAGCAGCCAACAGGGTCGAACAGATACGCAGTATTTT
CASSQQGRTDTQYF
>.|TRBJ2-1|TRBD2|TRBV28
TGTGCCAGCAGTTTATGGGCCTCGGGTAGCGGGACCGTGAATGAGCAGTTCTTC
CASSLWASGSGTVNEQFF
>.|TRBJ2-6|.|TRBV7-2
TGTGCCAGCAGCTTAAGTCCAGGTCCGGGGGCCAACGTCCTGACTTTC
CASSLSPGPGANVLTF
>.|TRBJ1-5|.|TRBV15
TGTGCCACCAGCAAAGGGGTAATCAATCAGCCCCAGCATTTT
CATSKGVINQPQHF
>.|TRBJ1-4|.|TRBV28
TGTGCCAGCAGTTTACTGGGGCCCAAAAAGGAAAAACTGTTTTTT
CASSLLGPKKEKLFF
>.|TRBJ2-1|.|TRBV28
TGTGCCAGCACCATCGGGTGGGAGCAGTTCTTC
CASTIGWEQFF
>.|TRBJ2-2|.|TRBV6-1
TGTGCCAGCAGCCAGACAAGGGGTGGCGGGGAGCTGTTTTTT
CASSQTRGGGELFF
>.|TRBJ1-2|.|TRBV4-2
TGTGCCAGCAGCCAAGAGTCGCAGGGATCTCCCCTCTATGGCTACACCTTC
CASSQESQGSPLYGYTF
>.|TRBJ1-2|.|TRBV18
TGTGCCAGCTCACAGACAGAGACTAACTATGGCTACACCTTC
CASSQTETNYGYTF
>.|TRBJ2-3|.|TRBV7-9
TGTGCCAGCAGCTTACCCAGCAGGGTTAGCACAGATACGCAGTATTTT
CASSLPSRVSTDTQYF
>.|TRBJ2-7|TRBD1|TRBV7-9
TGTGCCAGCAGCCCAGACAGGGGGCAGCGGGAGCAGTACTTC
CASSPDRGQREQYF
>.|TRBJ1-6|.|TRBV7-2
TGTGCCAGCAGCTTATTGTCCGGGGGTAGTTCACCCCTCCACTTT
CASSLLSGGSSPLHF
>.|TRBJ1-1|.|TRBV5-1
TGCGCCAGCAGCTTGGGGGTCCAGGCGAACACTGAAGCTTTCTTT
CASSLGVQANTEAFF
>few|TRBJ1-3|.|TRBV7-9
TGTGCCAGCAGCCAAAGGAGCTCTGGAAACACCATATATTTT
CASSQRSSGNTIYF
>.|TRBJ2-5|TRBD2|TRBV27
TGTGCCAGCAGTTTAGCCGGGAGGTACCAAGAGACCCAGTACTTC
CASSLAGRYQETQYF
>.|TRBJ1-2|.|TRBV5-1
TGCGCCAGCAGCTTGGGTGTGTCAGGGGTCAGCTATGGCTACACCTTC
CASSLGVSGVSYGYTF
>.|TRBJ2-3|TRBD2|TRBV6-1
TGTGCCAGCAGTGAAACGGCGGGAGGGCCAGATACGCAGTATTTT
CASSETAGGPDTQYF
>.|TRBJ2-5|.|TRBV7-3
TGTGCCAGCAGCCAGACAACTCAAGAGACCCAGTACTTC
CASSQTTQETQYF
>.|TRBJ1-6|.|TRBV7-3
TGTGCCAGCAGCTTAAGGGGGGATTATAATTCACCCCTCCACTTT
CASSLRGDYNSPLHF
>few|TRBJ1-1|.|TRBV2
TGTGCCAGCAGAGTGCAGGGTTCCCCTGAAGCTTTCTTT
CASRVQGSPEAFF
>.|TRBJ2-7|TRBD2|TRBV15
TGTGCCACCAGCTACGGGGGGTCCTCCTACGAGCAGTACTTC
CATSYGGSSYEQYF
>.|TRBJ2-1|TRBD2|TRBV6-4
TGTGCCAGCAGTGACCGGGCTAGCGGGTTTAATGAGCAGTTCTTC
CASSDRASGFNEQFF
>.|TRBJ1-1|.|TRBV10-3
TGTGCCATCAGTCAACCACAGGTTCAAGCTTTCTTT
CAISQPQVQAFF
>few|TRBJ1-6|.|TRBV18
TGTGCCAGCTCGCCCCGGGACAAAGATTCACCCCTCCACTTT
CASSPRDKDSPLHF
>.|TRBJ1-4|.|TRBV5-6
TGTGCCAGCAGCTCCTGGGGCGCGGCTAATGAAAAACTGTTTTTT
CASSSWGAANEKLFF
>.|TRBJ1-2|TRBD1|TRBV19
TGTGCCAGTAGTGTAGCCGGGACAGGGTATGGCTACACCTTC
CASSVAGTGYGYTF
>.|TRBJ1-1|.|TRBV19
TGTGCCAGTAGAGTGGCGGCAAACACTGAAGCTTTCTTT
CASRVAANTEAFF
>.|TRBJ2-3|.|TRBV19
TGTGCCAGTTCCCCAACTGGTGGCGGAACTAGCACAGATACGCAGTATTTT
CASSPTGGGTSTDTQYF
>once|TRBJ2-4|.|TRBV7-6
TGTGCCAGCAGCGAGGGGGGAGGGGGGTATAACATTCAGTACTTC
CASSEGGGGYNIQYF
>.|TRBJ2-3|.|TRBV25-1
TGTGCCAGCAGAAGGGAGCAACATACGCAGTATTTT
CASRREQHTQYF
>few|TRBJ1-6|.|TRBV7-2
TGTGCCAGCAGCCCTGGGGCCGATTCACCCCTCCACTTT
CASSPGADSPLHF
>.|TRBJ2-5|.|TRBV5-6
TGTGCCAGCAGCTTCACCTCGGGGGAGACCCAGTACTTC
CASSFTSGETQYF
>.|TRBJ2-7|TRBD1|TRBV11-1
TGTGCCAGCAGCTTCGACAGGGCCCGCTCCTACGAGCAGTACTTC
CASSFDRARSYEQYF
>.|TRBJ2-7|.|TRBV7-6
TGTGCCAGCAGCTTAGCGGCGGGGAACGAGCAGTACTTC
CASSLAAGNEQYF
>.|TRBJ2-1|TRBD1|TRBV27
TGTGCCAGCAGGAAAGACAGGGGCAATGAGCAGTTCTTC
CASRKDRGNEQFF
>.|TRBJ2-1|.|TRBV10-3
TGTGCCATCAGTGACTCGCGTGCGGAGCGGAATGAGCAGTTCTTC
CAISDSRAERNEQFF
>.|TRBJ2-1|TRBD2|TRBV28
TGTGCCAGCAGTTTATCGCTAGGCGGGGGGGCCGAGCATGAGCAGTTCTTC
CASSLSLGGGAEHEQFF